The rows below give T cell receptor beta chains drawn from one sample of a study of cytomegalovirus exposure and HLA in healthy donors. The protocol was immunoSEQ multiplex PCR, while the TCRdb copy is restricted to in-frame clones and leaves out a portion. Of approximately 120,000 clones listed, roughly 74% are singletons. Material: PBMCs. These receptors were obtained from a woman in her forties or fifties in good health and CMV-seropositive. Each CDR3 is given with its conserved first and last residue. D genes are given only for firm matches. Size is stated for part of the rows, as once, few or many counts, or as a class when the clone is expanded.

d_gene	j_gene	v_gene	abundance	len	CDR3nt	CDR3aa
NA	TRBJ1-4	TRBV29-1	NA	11	TGCAGCGCCCGGGACTTTGAAAAACTGTTTTTT	CSARDFEKLFF
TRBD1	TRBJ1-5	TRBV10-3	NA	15	TGTGCCATCAGTGAGGACAGGGGGTACGGTCAGCCCCAGCATTTT	CAISEDRGYGQPQHF
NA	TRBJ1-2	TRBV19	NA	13	TGTGCCAGTAGTATAGTCCGACTAGTGGGCTACACCTTC	CASSIVRLVGYTF
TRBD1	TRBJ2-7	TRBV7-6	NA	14	TGTGCCAGCAGCCTTGGGACAGGGGAGAACGAGCAGTACTTC	CASSLGTGENEQYF
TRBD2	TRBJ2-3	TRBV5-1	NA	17	TGCGCCAGCAGCGCGACACTAGCGGGGGGAACGGCAGATACGCAGTATTTT	CASSATLAGGTADTQYF
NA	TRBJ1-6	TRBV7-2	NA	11	TGTGCCTCGGCCGGGAATTCACCCCTCCACTTT	CASAGNSPLHF
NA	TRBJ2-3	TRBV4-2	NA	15	TGTGCCAGCAGCCAAGAGTGGAGCCCCACAGATACGCAGTATTTT	CASSQEWSPTDTQYF
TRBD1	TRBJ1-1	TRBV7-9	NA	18	TGTGCCAGCAGCTTAAGGGAATCCGGGACAGGGCGCGGCACTGAAGCTTTCTTT	CASSLRESGTGRGTEAFF
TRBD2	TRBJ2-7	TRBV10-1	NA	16	TGCGCCAGCAGTGAGTCTATCGGGGGGGCCGCCTACGAGCAGTACTTC	CASSESIGGAAYEQYF
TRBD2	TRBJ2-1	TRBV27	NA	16	TGTGCCAGTACGAGTAAACTAGCGGATCTATACAATGAGCAGTTCTTC	CASTSKLADLYNEQFF
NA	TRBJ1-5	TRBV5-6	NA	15	TGTGCCAGCAGCTCCTTCGACAGGAGTAATCAGCCCCAGCATTTT	CASSSFDRSNQPQHF
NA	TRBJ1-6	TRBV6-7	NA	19	TGTGCCAGCAGTTACTCACCAGCGGGATTTGGCTCCTATAATTCACCCCTCCACTTT	CASSYSPAGFGSYNSPLHF
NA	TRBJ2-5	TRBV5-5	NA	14	TGTGCCAGCAGCCCCGGGGGACAGCAAGAGACCCAGTACTTC	CASSPGGQQETQYF
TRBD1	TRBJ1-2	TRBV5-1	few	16	TGCGCCAGCAGCCCCCTGACAGGGGGTAGTAACTATGGCTACACCTTC	CASSPLTGGSNYGYTF
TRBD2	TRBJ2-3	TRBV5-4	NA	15	TGTGCCAGCAGCTTGGCGGGGGGTCCGCCAGATACGCAGTATTTT	CASSLAGGPPDTQYF
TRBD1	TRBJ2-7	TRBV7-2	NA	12	TGTGCCAGCGGACAGGGTCTGTACGAGCAGTACTTC	CASGQGLYEQYF
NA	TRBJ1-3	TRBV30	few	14	TGTGCCTGGAGTGGCCTGAGCCCTGGAAACACCATATATTTT	CAWSGLSPGNTIYF
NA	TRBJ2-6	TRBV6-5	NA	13	TGTGCCAGCATAGGAGCTGGGGCCAACGTCCTGACTTTC	CASIGAGANVLTF
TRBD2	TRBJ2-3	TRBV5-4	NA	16	TGTGCCAGCAGCGGGGGTGCTTGGGGGGGGTTAGATACGCAGTATTTT	CASSGGAWGGLDTQYF
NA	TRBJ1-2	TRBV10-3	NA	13	TGTGCCGCCCTGGGACATTCCAACTATGGCTACACCTTC	CAALGHSNYGYTF
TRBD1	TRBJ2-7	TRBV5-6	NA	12	TGTGCAACAGGGACAGGGCCCTACGAGCAGTACTTC	CATGTGPYEQYF
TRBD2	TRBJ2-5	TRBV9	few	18	TGTGCCAGCAGCCAAGGGACTAGCGGGGGCGTCGGTCTAGAGACCCAGTACTTC	CASSQGTSGGVGLETQYF
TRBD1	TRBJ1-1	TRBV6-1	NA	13	TGTGCCAGTAGTCCGACAGGGGAGGGTGAAGCTTTCTTT	CASSPTGEGEAFF
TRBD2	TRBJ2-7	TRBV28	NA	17	TGTGCCAGCAGTTTAAGCGGGTCCCCGGGACTAGCTTACGAGCAGTACTTC	CASSLSGSPGLAYEQYF
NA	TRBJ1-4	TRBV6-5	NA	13	TGTGCCAGCAGTGAACAGAGGGCTGAAAAACTGTTTTTT	CASSEQRAEKLFF
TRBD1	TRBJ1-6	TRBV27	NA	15	TGTGCCAGCAGGACAGGGGCCCCGGCGAATTCACCCCTCCACTTT	CASRTGAPANSPLHF
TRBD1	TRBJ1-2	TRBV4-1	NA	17	TGCGCCAGCAGCCAAGATCGATTAAGACAGGGTGGCTATGGCTACACCTTC	CASSQDRLRQGGYGYTF
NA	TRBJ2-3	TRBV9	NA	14	TGTGCCAGCAGCGACACTAGTTCCACAGATACGCAGTATTTT	CASSDTSSTDTQYF
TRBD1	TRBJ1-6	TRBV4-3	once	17	TGCGCCAGCAGCCTAGACAGGGTTTTATCCTATAATTCACCCCTCCACTTT	CASSLDRVLSYNSPLHF
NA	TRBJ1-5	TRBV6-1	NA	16	TGTGCCAGCAGTGCTTACCCCCAGCAGGGCGACCAGCCCCAGCATTTT	CASSAYPQQGDQPQHF
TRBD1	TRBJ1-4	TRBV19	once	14	TGTGCCAGTAGCTCGGGACAGGTTAATGAAAAACTGTTTTTT	CASSSGQVNEKLFF
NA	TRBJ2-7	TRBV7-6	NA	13	TGTGCCAGCAGCTTGATGACAGGCCGGTTGCTGTACTTC	CASSLMTGRLLYF
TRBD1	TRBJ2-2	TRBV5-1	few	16	TGCGCCAGCAGCTGGGGACAGGTCGCGAACACCGGGGAGCTGTTTTTT	CASSWGQVANTGELFF
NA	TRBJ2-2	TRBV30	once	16	TGTGCCTGGAGTTTGTGGGGCGCCCGGCTTTCAGGGGAGCTGTTTTTT	CAWSLWGARLSGELFF
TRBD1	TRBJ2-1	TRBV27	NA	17	TGTGCCAGCAGTTTATTTTCCGGGACAGGGATCTACAATGAGCAGTTCTTC	CASSLFSGTGIYNEQFF
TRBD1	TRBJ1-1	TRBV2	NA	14	TGTGCCAGCAGAGGGGACAGCTTGAACACTGAAGCTTTCTTT	CASRGDSLNTEAFF
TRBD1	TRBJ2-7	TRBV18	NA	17	TGTGCCAGCTCACCGACCCGACAGGGGGCGGCCTCCTACGAGCAGTACTTC	CASSPTRQGAASYEQYF
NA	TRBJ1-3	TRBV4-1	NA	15	TGCGCCAGCAGCCAAGAATACGGGGGAATAGGGACCATATATTTT	CASSQEYGGIGTIYF
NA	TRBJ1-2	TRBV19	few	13	TGTGCCAGTAGTCACAGGATTCCCTATGGCTACACCTTC	CASSHRIPYGYTF
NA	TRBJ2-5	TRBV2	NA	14	TGTGCCAGCAGTGGTAGGGGGGGTAGGGAGACCCAGTACTTC	CASSGRGGRETQYF
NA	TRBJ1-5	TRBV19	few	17	TGTGCCAGTAGCGGAGGTGCCAGGTCTTATAGCAATCAGCCCCAGCATTTT	CASSGGARSYSNQPQHF
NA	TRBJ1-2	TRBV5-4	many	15	TGTGCCAGCAGCTTGGATTCCAGTGGAGACTATGGCTACACCTTC	CASSLDSSGDYGYTF
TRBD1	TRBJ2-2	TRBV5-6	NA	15	TGTGCCAGCAGCTTCAGGGACAGAATCACCGGGGAGCTGTTTTTT	CASSFRDRITGELFF
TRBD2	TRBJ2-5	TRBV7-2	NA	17	TGTGCCAGCAGCTTATCCGAGCGGGGGGTGTCGAGGGAGACCCAGTACTTC	CASSLSERGVSRETQYF
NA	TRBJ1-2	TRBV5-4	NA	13	TGTGCCAGCAGCTTCGGCGGCCGCTATGGCTACACCTTC	CASSFGGRYGYTF
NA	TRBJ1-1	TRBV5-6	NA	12	TGTGCCAGCAGCTTCCGCGACACTGAAGCTTTCTTT	CASSFRDTEAFF
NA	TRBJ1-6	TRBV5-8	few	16	TGTGCCAGCAGCTTGGCCCCTCAGAGGTATAATTCACCCCTCCACTTT	CASSLAPQRYNSPLHF
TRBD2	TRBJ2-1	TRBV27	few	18	TGTGCCAGCAGTTTGGCGAGCGGGGGGGCCTTTAATATCAATGAGCAGTTCTTC	CASSLASGGAFNINEQFF
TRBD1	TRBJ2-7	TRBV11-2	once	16	TGTGCCAGCAGCCTGGAGGGAGGACAGGGTGTCTACGAGCAGTACTTC	CASSLEGGQGVYEQYF
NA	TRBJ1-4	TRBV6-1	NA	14	TGTGCCAGCAAGGAGGGCAGGGAGGTTGAAAAACTGTTTTTT	CASKEGREVEKLFF
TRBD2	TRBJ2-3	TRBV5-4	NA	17	TGTGCCAGCAGTTTGAGACTAGCGGGGGTGGGGACAGATACGCAGTATTTT	CASSLRLAGVGTDTQYF